This TCR beta chain was retrieved from a study of OX40 agonist ivuxolimab in advanced cancers. Study-level information: Ivuxolimab, an agonist antibody against OX40 (CD134), was given to patients. Study-level findings and limits: CD4+ and CD8+ blood T cells expanded clonally by week 6 at 0.1 to 3.0 mg/kg. Antigen specificity was not determined for the expanded peripheral T cells.

Systemic immunosuppression or autoimmune disease history was grounds to exclude patients. The assay was immunoSEQ multiplex PCR, and TCRdb's table has in-frame clones only and misses some. Here the sample spans 65,000 to 85,000 clones, 85% being singletons. Only one count was recorded for this clone. Its cognate antigen is unknown. The TCR comes from an adult with an advanced solid tumor such as melanoma, head and neck, liver or kidney cancer. The sample consisted of CD4+ or CD8+ T cells sorted from blood, taken in a trial of the OX40 agonist ivuxolimab.

DNA of the CDR3: TGTGCCAGCAGCTTAACAGGGGGCCCAAGACGGGATGAGCAGTTCTTC. Protein sequence: CASSLTGGPRRDEQFF. V is TRBV7-2 and J is TRBJ2-1, with TRBD1 matching over 9 bases. Looked up from germline, CDR1 is SGHTA and CDR2 is FQGNSA. The CDR3 totals 16 residues. Germline trimming cut 2 bases from V and 8 bases from J; bases unmatched to any gene: 10. Together with reference TRBV7-2 and TRBJ2-1, the CDR3 gives the full variable domain: GAGVSQSPSNKVTEKGKDVELRCDPISGHTALYWYRQSLGQGLEFLIYFQGNSAPDKSGLPSDRFSAERTGGSVSTLTIQRTQQEDSAVYLCASSLTGGPRRDEQFFGPGTRLTVL.